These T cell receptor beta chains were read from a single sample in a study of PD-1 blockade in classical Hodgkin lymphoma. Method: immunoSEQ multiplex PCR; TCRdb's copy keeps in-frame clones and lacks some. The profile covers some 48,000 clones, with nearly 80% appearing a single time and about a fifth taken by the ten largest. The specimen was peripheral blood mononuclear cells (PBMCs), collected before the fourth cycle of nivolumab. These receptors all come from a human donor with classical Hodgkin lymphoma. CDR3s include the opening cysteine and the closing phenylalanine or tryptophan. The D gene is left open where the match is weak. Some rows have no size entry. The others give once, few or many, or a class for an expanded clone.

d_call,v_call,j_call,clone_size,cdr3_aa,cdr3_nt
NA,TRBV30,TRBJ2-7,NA,CAMSEQYF,TGTGCCATGAGTGAGCAGTACTTC
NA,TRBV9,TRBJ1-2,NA,CASSVGYGYTF,TGTGCCAGCAGTGTCGGGTATGGCTACACCTTC
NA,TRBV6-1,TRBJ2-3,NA,CASSEWTAGQYF,TGTGCCAGCAGTGAATGGACGGCGGGACAGTATTTT
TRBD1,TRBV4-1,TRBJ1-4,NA,CASSQEGTGDEKLFF,TGCGCCAGCAGCCAAGAAGGGACAGGGGATGAAAAACTGTTTTTT
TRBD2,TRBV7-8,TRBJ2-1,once,CASSLVNSGSAYNEQFF,TGTGCCAGCAGCTTAGTGAATAGCGGGAGCGCCTACAATGAGCAGTTCTTC
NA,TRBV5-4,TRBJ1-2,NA,CASSLALKGYTF,TGTGCCAGCAGCTTGGCCTTAAAGGGCTACACCTTC
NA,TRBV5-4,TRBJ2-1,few,CASSLGGAGAVNEQFF,TGTGCCAGCAGCTTGGGGGGCGCGGGGGCTGTGAATGAGCAGTTCTTC
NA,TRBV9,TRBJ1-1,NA,CASSAGGSFAEAFF,TGTGCCAGCAGCGCTGGTGGATCTTTCGCTGAAGCTTTCTTT
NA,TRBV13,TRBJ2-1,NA,CASSSSRGDLVQFF,TGTGCCAGCAGCTCCTCTAGAGGGGATTTGGTGCAGTTCTTC
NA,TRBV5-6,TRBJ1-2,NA,CASSLASGRKEAYTF,TGTGCCAGCAGCTTGGCCTCTGGCAGGAAGGAGGCCTACACCTTC
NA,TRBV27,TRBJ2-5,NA,CASSRVGTGVKAQYF,TGTGCCAGCAGCCGGGTTGGAACCGGGGTCAAGGCCCAGTACTTC
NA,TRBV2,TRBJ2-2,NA,CASKEQGPTGELFF,TGTGCCAGCAAGGAACAGGGACCCACCGGGGAGCTGTTTTTT
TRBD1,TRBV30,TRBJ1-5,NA,CAWSGQGIQPQHF,TGTGCCTGGAGTGGACAGGGGATTCAGCCCCAGCATTTT
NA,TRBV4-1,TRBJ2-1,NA,CASSPVQGSSGDEQFF,TGCGCCAGCAGCCCGGTACAGGGGTCTAGCGGTGATGAGCAGTTCTTC
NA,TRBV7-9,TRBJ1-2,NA,CASSLGGAYGYTF,TGTGCCAGCAGCTTAGGAGGAGCCTATGGCTACACCTTC
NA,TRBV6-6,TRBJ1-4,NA,CASSWPQGKLFF,TGTGCCAGCAGTTGGCCCCAGGGGAAACTGTTTTTT
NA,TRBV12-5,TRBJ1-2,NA,CASGPGLYGYTF,TGTGCTAGTGGCCCGGGACTCTATGGCTACACCTTC
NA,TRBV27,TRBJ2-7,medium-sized,CASSSPYEQYF,TGTGCCAGCAGTTCGCCCTACGAGCAGTACTTC
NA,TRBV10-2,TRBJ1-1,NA,CASSESMVERWTEAFF,TGCGCCAGCAGTGAGTCGATGGTCGAACGGTGGACTGAAGCTTTCTTT